At least ten counts were recorded for the clone carrying this TCR delta chain. Both TRG and TRD chains were sequenced from each sorted sample. TCRdb re-called the multiplex PCR reads through CATT. The sample contains 90,000 to 95,000 delta-chain clones, 0.8% to 1% of which appear only once. CDR1 is TSWWSYY, CDR2 QGS, per germline. J lost 0 bases, V lost 1 base, and 13 bases had no gene match. The CDR3 covers 19 residues. The source of the sample is a study of γδ T cells in repeated Plasmodium falciparum infection. About the research overall: Age- and gender-matched Australian children served as comparison for malaria-exposed Malian children. Sampling occurred at baseline, pre-infection for selected infections, and 21 days post-infection.

Bulk repertoires came from Vgamma9/Vdelta2+ or Vdelta2-negative gammadelta T cells flow-sorted from PBMC. The chain uses TRDV1 and TRDJ1; 8 nucleotides agree with TRDD3. This clonotype originated in a pool of human donors (malaria-infected and uninfected, not separated). Source material: gamma-delta T cells from blood. This CDR3 is CALGEHAVLGGTYTDKLIF. The CDR3 bases are TGTGCTCTTGGGGAACATGCCGTACTGGGGGGGACGTACACCGATAAACTCATCTTT.